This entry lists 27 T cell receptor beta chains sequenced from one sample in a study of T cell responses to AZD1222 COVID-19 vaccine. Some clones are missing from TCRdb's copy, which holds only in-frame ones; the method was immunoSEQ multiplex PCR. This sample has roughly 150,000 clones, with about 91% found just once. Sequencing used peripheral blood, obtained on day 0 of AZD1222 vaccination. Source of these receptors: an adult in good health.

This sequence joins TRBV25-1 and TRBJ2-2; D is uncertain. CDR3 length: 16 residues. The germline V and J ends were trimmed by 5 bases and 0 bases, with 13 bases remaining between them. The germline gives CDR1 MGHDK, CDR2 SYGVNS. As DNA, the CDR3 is TGTGCCAGCAGTCCCTCACTGCCGGCGAACACCGGGGAGCTGTTTTTT. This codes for CASSPSLPANTGELFF.

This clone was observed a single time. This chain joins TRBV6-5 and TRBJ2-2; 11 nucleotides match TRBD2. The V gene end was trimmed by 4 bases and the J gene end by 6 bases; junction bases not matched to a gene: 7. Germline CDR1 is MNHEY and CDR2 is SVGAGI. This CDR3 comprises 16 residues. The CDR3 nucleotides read TGTGCCAGCAGTTTCTTGACTAGCGGGAATCCCGGGGAGCTGTTTTTT. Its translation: CASSFLTSGNPGELFF.

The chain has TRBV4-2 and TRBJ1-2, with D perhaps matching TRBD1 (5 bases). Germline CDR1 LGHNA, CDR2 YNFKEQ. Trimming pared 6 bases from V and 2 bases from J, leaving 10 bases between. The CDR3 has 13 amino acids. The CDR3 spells CASSTWGNYGYTF. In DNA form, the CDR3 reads TGTGCCAGCAGTACGTGGGGGAACTATGGCTACACCTTC.

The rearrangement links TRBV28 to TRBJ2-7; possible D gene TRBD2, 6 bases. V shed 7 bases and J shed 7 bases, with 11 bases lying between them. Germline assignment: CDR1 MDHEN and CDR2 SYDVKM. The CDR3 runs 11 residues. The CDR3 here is CASNEGREQYF. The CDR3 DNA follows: TGTGCCAGCAACGAGGGGAGGGAGCAGTACTTC.

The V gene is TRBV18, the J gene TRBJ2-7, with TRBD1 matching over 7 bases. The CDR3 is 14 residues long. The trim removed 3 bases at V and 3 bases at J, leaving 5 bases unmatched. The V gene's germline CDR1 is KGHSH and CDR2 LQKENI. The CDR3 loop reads CASSPETGNYEQYF. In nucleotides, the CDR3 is TGTGCCAGCTCACCGGAGACAGGGAACTACGAGCAGTACTTC.

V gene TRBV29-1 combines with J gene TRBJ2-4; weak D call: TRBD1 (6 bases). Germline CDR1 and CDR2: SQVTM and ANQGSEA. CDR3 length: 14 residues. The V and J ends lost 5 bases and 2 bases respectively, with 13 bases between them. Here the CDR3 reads CSVRTGRSKNIQYF. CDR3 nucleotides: TGCAGCGTTCGAACAGGGAGATCCAAAAACATTCAGTACTTC.

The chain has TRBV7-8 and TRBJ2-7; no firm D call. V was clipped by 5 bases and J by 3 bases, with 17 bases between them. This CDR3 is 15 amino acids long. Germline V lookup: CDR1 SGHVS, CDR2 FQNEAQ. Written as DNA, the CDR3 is TGTGCCAGCAGCCCCTCGGGTGGGGTTCTCTACGAGCAGTACTTC. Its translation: CASSPSGGVLYEQYF.

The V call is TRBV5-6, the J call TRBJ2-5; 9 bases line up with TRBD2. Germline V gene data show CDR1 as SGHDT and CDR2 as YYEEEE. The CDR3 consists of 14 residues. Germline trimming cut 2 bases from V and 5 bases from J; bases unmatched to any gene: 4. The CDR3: CASSFGTSHETQYF. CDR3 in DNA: TGTGCCAGCAGCTTTGGGACTAGCCACGAGACCCAGTACTTC.

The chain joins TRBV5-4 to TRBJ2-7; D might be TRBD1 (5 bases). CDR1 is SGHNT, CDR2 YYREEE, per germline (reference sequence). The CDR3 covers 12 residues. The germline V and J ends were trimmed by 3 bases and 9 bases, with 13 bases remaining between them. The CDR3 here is CASSWSGSVQYF. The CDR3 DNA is TGTGCCAGCAGCTGGTCAGGGTCGGTGCAGTACTTC.

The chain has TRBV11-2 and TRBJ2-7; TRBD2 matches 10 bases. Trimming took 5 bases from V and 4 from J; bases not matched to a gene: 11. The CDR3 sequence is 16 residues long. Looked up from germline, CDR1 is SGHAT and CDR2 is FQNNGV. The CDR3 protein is CASSPGGASGSYEQYF. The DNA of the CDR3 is TGTGCCAGCAGCCCAGGAGGGGCTAGCGGGAGTTACGAGCAGTACTTC.

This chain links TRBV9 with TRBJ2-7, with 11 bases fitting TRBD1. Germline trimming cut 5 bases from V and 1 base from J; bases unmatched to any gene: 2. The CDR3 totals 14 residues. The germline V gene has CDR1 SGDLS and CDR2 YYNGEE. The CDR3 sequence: CASSGTGGSYEQYF. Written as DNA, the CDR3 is TGTGCCAGCAGTGGGACAGGGGGTTCCTACGAGCAGTACTTC.

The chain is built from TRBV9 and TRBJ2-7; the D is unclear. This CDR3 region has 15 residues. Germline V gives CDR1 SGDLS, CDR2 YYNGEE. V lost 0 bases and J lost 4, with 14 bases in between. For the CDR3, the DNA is TGTGCCAGCAGCGTAGGAGTGCAGGTCGGGTACGAGCAGTACTTC. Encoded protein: CASSVGVQVGYEQYF.

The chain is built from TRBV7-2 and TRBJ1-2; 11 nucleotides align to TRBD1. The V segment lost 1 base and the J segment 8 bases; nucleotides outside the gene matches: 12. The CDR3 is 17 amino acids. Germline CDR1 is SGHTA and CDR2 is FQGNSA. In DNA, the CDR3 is TGTGCCAGCAGCTTAGGGGCCCCGGGACAGGGGGGTTGGGGCTACACCTTC. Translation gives CASSLGAPGQGGWGYTF. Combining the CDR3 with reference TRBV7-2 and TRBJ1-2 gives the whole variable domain GAGVSQSPSNKVTEKGKDVELRCDPISGHTALYWYRQSLGQGLEFLIYFQGNSAPDKSGLPSDRFSAERTGGSVSTLTIQRTQQEDSAVYLCASSLGAPGQGGWGYTFGSGTRLTVV.

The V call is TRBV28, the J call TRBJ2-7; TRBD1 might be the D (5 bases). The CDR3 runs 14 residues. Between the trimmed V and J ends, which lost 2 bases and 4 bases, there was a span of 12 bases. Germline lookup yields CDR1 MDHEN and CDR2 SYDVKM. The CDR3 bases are TGTGCCAGCAGTTTACAGGGTCCCAGGTACGAGCAGTACTTC. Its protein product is CASSLQGPRYEQYF.

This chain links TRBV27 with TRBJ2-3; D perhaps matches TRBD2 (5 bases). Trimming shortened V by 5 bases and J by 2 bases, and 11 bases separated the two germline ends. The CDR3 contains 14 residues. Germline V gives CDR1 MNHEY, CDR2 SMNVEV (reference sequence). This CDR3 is CASSLGVHTDTQYF. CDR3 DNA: TGTGCCAGCAGTCTCGGGGTACACACAGATACGCAGTATTTT.

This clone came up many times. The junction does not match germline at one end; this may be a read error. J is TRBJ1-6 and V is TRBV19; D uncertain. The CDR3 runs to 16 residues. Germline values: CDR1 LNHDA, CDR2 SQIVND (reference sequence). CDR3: CASRSEGFDGNSPLHF. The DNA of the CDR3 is TGTGCCAGTAGGTCTGAGGGATTTGACGGTAATTCGCCCCTCCACTTT. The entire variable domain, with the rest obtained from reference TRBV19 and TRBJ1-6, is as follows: DGGITQSPKYLFRKEGQNVTLSCEQNLNHDAMYWYRQDPGQGLRLIYYSQIVNDFQKGDIAEGYSVSREKKESFPLTVTSAQKNPTAFYLCASRSEGFDGNSPLHFGNGTRLTVT.

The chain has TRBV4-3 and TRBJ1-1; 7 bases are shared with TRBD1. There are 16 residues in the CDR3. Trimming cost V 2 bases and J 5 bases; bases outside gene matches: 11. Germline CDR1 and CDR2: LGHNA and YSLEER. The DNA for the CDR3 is TGCGCCAGCAGCCAACAGACAGGGCTACGGTGGACTGAAGCTTTCTTT. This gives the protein CASSQQTGLRWTEAFF.

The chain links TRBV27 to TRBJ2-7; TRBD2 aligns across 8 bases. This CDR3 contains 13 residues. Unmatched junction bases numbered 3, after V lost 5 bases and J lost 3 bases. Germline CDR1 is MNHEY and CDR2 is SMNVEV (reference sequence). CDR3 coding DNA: TGTGCCAGCAGTCGGAGCGGGAGCTACGAGCAGTACTTC. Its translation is CASSRSGSYEQYF.

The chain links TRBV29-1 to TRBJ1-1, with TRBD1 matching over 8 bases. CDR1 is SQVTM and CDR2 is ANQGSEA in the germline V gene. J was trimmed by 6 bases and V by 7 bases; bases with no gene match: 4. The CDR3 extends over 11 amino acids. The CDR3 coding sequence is TGCAGCGGTTCGACAGGGGCTGAAGCTTTCTTT. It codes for CSGSTGAEAFF.

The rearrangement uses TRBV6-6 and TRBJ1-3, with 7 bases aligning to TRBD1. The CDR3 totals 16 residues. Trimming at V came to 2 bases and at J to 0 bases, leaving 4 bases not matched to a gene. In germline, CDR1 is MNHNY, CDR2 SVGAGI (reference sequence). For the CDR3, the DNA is TGTGCCAGCAGTTACCCCCGGGACAGCTCTGGAAACACCATATATTTT. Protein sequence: CASSYPRDSSGNTIYF.

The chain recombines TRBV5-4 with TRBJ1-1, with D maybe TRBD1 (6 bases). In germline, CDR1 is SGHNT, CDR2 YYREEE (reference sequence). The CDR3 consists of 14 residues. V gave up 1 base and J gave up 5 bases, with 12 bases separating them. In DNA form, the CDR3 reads TGTGCCAGCAGCTTGAGATTACAGGGTACTGAAGCTTTCTTT. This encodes CASSLRLQGTEAFF. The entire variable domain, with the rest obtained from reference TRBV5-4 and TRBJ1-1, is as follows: ETGVTQSPTHLIKTRGQQVTLRCSSQSGHNTVSWYQQALGQGPQFIFQYYREEENGRGNFPPRFSGLQFPNYSSELNVNALELDDSALYLCASSLRLQGTEAFFGQGTRLTVV.

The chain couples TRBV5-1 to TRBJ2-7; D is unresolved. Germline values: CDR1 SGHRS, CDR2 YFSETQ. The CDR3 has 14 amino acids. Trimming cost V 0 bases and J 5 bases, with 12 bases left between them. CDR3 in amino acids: CASSLEVGRDEQYF. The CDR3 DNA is TGCGCCAGCAGCTTGGAGGTAGGTAGGGACGAGCAGTACTTC.

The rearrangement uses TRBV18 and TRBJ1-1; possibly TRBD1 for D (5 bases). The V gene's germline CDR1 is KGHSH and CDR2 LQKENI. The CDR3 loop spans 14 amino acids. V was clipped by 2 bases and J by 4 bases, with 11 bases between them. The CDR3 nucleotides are TGTGCCAGCTCACCAATACAGGCGGGCACTGAAGCTTTCTTT. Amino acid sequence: CASSPIQAGTEAFF.

The DNA for the CDR3 is TGTGCCAGCAGCTTGGGTGGGCGTAAGGCTTACGAGCAGTACTTC. Translation: CASSLGGRKAYEQYF. The chain carries TRBV5-6 and TRBJ2-7; unclear D gene. The germline gives CDR1 SGHDT, CDR2 YYEEEE. Trimming shortened V by 0 bases and J by 4 bases, and 14 bases separated the two germline ends. The CDR3 has 15 amino acids.

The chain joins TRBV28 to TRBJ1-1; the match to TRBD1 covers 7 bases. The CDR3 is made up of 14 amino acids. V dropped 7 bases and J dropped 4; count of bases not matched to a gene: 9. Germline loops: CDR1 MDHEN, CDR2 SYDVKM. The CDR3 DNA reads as TGTGCCAGCACCAGAGACAGGGCAGGCACTGAAGCTTTCTTT. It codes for CASTRDRAGTEAFF.

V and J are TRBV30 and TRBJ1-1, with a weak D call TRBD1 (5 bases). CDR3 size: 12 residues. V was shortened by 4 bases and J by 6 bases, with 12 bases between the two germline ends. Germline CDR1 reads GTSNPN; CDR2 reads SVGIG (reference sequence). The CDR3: CAWKGVVAEAFF. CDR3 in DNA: TGTGCCTGGAAAGGGGTGGTAGCTGAAGCTTTCTTT.

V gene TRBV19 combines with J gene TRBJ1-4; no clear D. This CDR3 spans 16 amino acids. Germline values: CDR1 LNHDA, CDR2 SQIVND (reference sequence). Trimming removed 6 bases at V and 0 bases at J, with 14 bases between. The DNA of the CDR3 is TGTGCCAGTAGCCCCAGGAGGGTCGCAACTAATGAAAAACTGTTTTTT. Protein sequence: CASSPRRVATNEKLFF.